The 17 T cell receptor beta chains presented below share a single source sample, sequenced in a study of ipilimumab plus nivolumab after autologous stem cell transplantation. The repertoire was sequenced with immunoSEQ multiplex PCR; TCRdb's copy has only in-frame clones and lacks some. The data show about 16,000 clones, 70% to 90% seen once. Source: PBMCs, taken in a trial of ipilimumab plus nivolumab as post-transplant consolidation. Source of these receptors: a male donor with diffuse large B-cell lymphoma.

The J gene is TRBJ1-1, the V gene TRBV27; 7 nucleotides align to TRBD1. CDR3 length: 15 amino acids. In germline, CDR1 is MNHEY, CDR2 SMNVEV (reference sequence). The ends lost 6 bases at V and 1 base at J; junction bases unmatched: 8. The CDR3 coding sequence is TGTGCCAGCAGGTCGGAGGGGGCAGGGAACACTGAAGCTTTCTTT. Translating it yields CASRSEGAGNTEAFF.

The chain is built from TRBV5-6 and TRBJ1-6; D is ambiguous. The CDR3 spans 13 residues. CDR1 and CDR2 (germline): SGHDT, YYEEEE. V was cut by 2 bases and J by 8 bases, with 8 bases left in between. CDR3 residues: CASSFGNYSPLHF. The CDR3 DNA is TGTGCCAGCAGCTTCGGGAATTATTCACCCCTCCACTTT.

This clone was observed a few times. V gene TRBV15 combines with J gene TRBJ2-7; 11 bases are shared with TRBD1. CDR3 size: 13 residues. Trimming took 3 bases from V and 5 from J; bases not matched to a gene: 0. Per the germline V gene, CDR1 is LNHNV and CDR2 is YYDKDF (reference sequence). The CDR3 DNA reads TGTGCCACCAGCAGGGGACAGGGGGACGAGCAGTACTTC. Translating it yields CATSRGQGDEQYF.

On this clone: At one of its ends the junction is not consistent with the germline gene, which may arise from a read error. The CDR3 spells CASSYSSPYEQYF. DNA for the CDR3: TGTGCCAGCAGTTACTCAAGTCCCTACGAGCAGTACTTC. This chain links TRBV6-4 with TRBJ2-7; D gene ambiguous. Per germline, CDR1 MRHNA and CDR2 SNTAGT. The CDR3 extends over 13 amino acids.

This clone showed up just a few times. The chain is built from TRBV5-1 and TRBJ1-2; 9 nucleotides agree with TRBD1. The CDR3 spans 16 residues. CDR1 is SGHRS and CDR2 is YFSETQ in the germline V gene. After removal of 4 bases from V and 8 bases from J, the junction contained 15 bases not matched to a gene. The CDR3 DNA reads TGCGCCAGCAGCCCAGGCCCAACAGGGGGCAAGCAGGGCTACACCTTC. As protein: CASSPGPTGGKQGYTF.

The V gene is TRBV18, the J gene TRBJ1-4; maybe TRBD1 (5 bases). V was trimmed by 1 base and J by 5 bases, leaving 8 bases between them. CDR3 size: 14 residues. CDR1 and CDR2 (germline): KGHSH, LQKENI. Here the CDR3 reads CASSPLRGNEKLFF. In nucleotides, the CDR3 is TGTGCCAGCTCACCACTGAGGGGAAATGAAAAACTGTTTTTT.

The rearrangement links TRBV7-6 to TRBJ2-7; no firm D call. The CDR3 sequence is 12 residues long. In germline, CDR1 is SGHVS, CDR2 FNYEAQ. V was shortened by 1 base and J by 4 bases, with 5 bases between the two germline ends. The CDR3 sequence: CASSLEAYEQYF. CDR3 coding DNA: TGTGCCAGCAGCTTAGAAGCGTACGAGCAGTACTTC.

This clone turned up a few times. The rearrangement uses TRBV7-2 and TRBJ2-7; 7 bases align to TRBD2. Unmatched junction bases numbered 6, after V lost 1 base and J lost 3 bases. The germline CDR1 and CDR2 sequences are SGHTA and FQGNSA. The CDR3 loop spans 15 amino acids. In nucleotides, the CDR3 is TGTGCCAGCAGCTTAGACGGGACTAACCTCTACGAGCAGTACTTC. It encodes CASSLDGTNLYEQYF.

On this clone itself: A much larger clone differs from this one at a single base, so this may be a read error. V is TRBV21-1 and J is TRBJ1-2. TRBV21-1 is noted as a pseudogene. This CDR3 spans 22 amino acids. As DNA, the CDR3 is TGTGCCAGCAGCAAGACACTTCCCACGGTGGACACGGTTTGCATGAGGGCGGGTGGCTACACCTTC. This sequence encodes CASSKTLPTVDTVCMRAGGYTF.

This clone has more than one count but fewer than ten. The J gene is TRBJ1-2, the V gene TRBV9; no definite D call. V lost 4 bases and J 7 bases, leaving 11 bases between the germline ends. The CDR3 is made up of 12 amino acids. Per the germline V gene, CDR1 is SGDLS and CDR2 is YYNGEE. CDR3 loop: CASSPGSGGYTF. CDR3 nucleotides: TGTGCCAGCAGCCCCGGTAGTGGTGGCTACACCTTC.

The chain carries TRBV9 and TRBJ2-2; TRBD2 matches at 14 bases. Germline-derived CDR1 and CDR2 are SGDLS and YYNGEE. The CDR3 is 20 amino acids. V shed 3 bases and J 3 bases; nucleotides not matched to a gene: 13. The CDR3 coding sequence is TGTGCCAGCAGCGCAAGACTAGCGGGGGGGAGAAAGTTGGACACCGGGGAGCTGTTTTTT. Translation: CASSARLAGGRKLDTGELFF.

The V and J genes are TRBV5-4 and TRBJ2-5; 7 bases are shared with TRBD2. J lost 5 bases, V lost 4 bases, and 8 bases had no gene match. Germline V CDR1 and CDR2: SGHNT, YYREEE (reference sequence). The CDR3 length is 14 residues. The CDR3 loop reads CASSRLSGGETQYF. DNA of the CDR3: TGTGCCAGCAGCCGCCTATCGGGGGGTGAGACCCAGTACTTC.

The chain is built from TRBV5-6 and TRBJ2-5, with 7 positions matching TRBD1. Trimming cost V 2 bases and J 3 bases; bases outside gene matches: 1. Germline V gene sequence: CDR1 SGHDT, CDR2 YYEEEE. CDR3 size: 13 residues. The CDR3 DNA is TGTGCCAGCAGCTTCGGGACAGAAGAGACCCAGTACTTC. Its protein product is CASSFGTEETQYF. Combining the CDR3 with reference TRBV5-6 and TRBJ2-5 gives the whole variable domain DAGVTQSPTHLIKTRGQQVTLRCSPKSGHDTVSWYQQALGQGPQFIFQYYEEEERQRGNFPDRFSGHQFPNYSSELNVNALLLGDSALYLCASSFGTEETQYFGPGTRLLVL.

This clone was counted a few times. The chain recombines TRBV7-2 with TRBJ1-2, with D perhaps matching TRBD1 (5 bases). The CDR3 covers 15 residues. V was clipped by 0 bases and J by 6 bases, with 14 bases between them. Germline values: CDR1 SGHTA, CDR2 FQGNSA. Written as DNA, the CDR3 is TGTGCCAGCAGCTTAGCCCTACCGGGGCTCAATGGCTACACCTTC. It is translated as CASSLALPGLNGYTF. Based on the CDR3 plus reference TRBV7-2 and TRBJ1-2, the full variable domain is GAGVSQSPSNKVTEKGKDVELRCDPISGHTALYWYRQSLGQGLEFLIYFQGNSAPDKSGLPSDRFSAERTGGSVSTLTIQRTQQEDSAVYLCASSLALPGLNGYTFGSGTRLTVV.

The chain has TRBV5-4 and TRBJ2-3; the D is unclear. Germline CDR1 reads SGHNT; CDR2 reads YYREEE (reference sequence). Trimming took off 5 bases at V and 2 bases at J, with 15 bases between the two ends. The CDR3 spans 15 residues. The CDR3 loop reads CASRLAPKLTDTQYF. The CDR3 region has the DNA TGTGCCAGCAGGCTGGCTCCCAAACTCACAGATACGCAGTATTTT.

The chain links TRBV5-1 to TRBJ1-1; D remains unclear. This CDR3 region has 13 residues. Germline V gives CDR1 SGHRS, CDR2 YFSETQ. V was trimmed by 4 bases and J by 9 bases, leaving 16 bases between them. CDR3 residues: CASSPPGPGQAFF. The CDR3 DNA follows: TGCGCCAGCAGCCCCCCCGGCCCTGGGCAAGCTTTCTTT.

The table lists this clone with a count of one. V is TRBV11-2 and J is TRBJ2-5, with unresolved D. V lost 2 bases to trimming and J lost 5 bases, with 12 bases between them. Germline assignment: CDR1 SGHAT and CDR2 FQNNGV. The CDR3 is made up of 14 amino acids. The CDR3 spells CASSLTLGWETQYF. In nucleotides, the CDR3 is TGTGCCAGCAGCTTAACGTTAGGGTGGGAGACCCAGTACTTC.